This entry is about one T cell receptor beta chain. This clone's antigen is unknown. There are no base qualities to consult, and no much larger clone falls within one base. Within the sample, other DNA sequences also encode this same CDR3. This sample stems from a study of beta chain features in type 1 diabetes (dated by TCRdb to 2016 to 2019). Turning to the overall study: Patients and healthy donors did not differ in mean age, gender distribution, total cell number or subset yield. Regulatory and stem cell-like memory subsets were obtained from only 8 patients and roughly 8 healthy donors, while naive and central memory subsets were obtained from all 28 donors. Across all samples, 107,917,701 sorted cells were examined, and cell number per subset correlated strongly with RNA yield. The study compared TCRB repertoires of sorted circulating CD4+ T cell subsets between recently diagnosed type 1 diabetes patients and matched healthy donors.

All of the isolated RNA was reverse transcribed with the High Capacity cDNA Reverse Transcription Kit, so expressed TCRB transcripts were sequenced. Deep immunoSEQ sequencing was applied to naive, central memory and regulatory T cell samples, giving an average of about 3.7 million total reads per sample. After sorted cells were lysed in RLT buffer, RNA was extracted with DNase-treated RNeasy Micro or Mini kits, with the choice depending on cell number. Each cell subset was processed separately to prevent cross-contamination, with patient and healthy donor samples processed together. TCRB sequences were amplified from cDNA with the immunoSEQ multiplex PCR, producing 87-bp fragments spanning the CDR3 region. Sequencing of the amplicons was done on the Illumina HiSeq platform. In the authors' own workflow: PCR bias was corrected computationally using synthetic template baselines, and reads within Hamming distance 2 were collapsed, with unmergeable singletons discarded. Reads were aligned to IMGT to assign V, D and J genes, CDR3 length, and insertions or deletions at six rearrangement sites. Within each subset, clonotype counts were normalized to sorted cell number, and only after that were true diversity and Gini coefficients computed with the tcR R package. The overlap coefficient, calculated on TCRB nucleotide sequences, was used to quantify repertoire sharing. The source is immuneACCESS, and TCRdb retained only in-frame sequences with V and J called. Part of the clones is not carried over; for the studies checked, unresolved V genes explain less than half of this, and the remainder is unexplained. That table gives V, J and clone size, and the DNA gave D and trimming. Within this sample are about 150,000 clones, with around 10% of them counted one time only. The ten most abundant clones make up approximately 2% of the sample.

The cysteine opens and the phenylalanine closes a CDR3 of 13 amino acids. Only the CDR3 part of the read is kept: 39 bases, read in frame from the first base. V has 3 bases trimmed and J has 3 bases trimmed; junction bases matching no gene number 2. The germline V gene specifies SGHTA as CDR1 and FQGNSA as CDR2. What the research found in general, with its limitations: Naive, central memory and regulatory TCRB repertoires appeared more similar among patients than among healthy donors. Because cDNA rather than genomic DNA was sequenced, highly expressing activated cells could have been over-represented, although no difference in activation and CD3 levels was found between groups. A moderate but significant shortening of TCRB CDR3 length was observed in type 1 diabetes patients in all four CD4+ subsets. Patients with type 1 diabetes made fewer insertions and deleted more nucleotides at VDJ recombination sites, implying thymic rearrangement abnormalities. Only small numbers of individuals were included in the HLA sub-analyses, which left unresolved whether HLA type had any influence on TCRB rearrangement. PCR may preferentially amplify shorter templates, but because patient and control samples were amplified and corrected together, any resulting skew would affect both groups equally.

Each donor gave one peripheral blood draw, approximately 110 mL on average, collected into heparinised tubes. Naive, central memory, regulatory and stem cell-like memory CD4+ T cells were sorted on a BD FACSAria II using a panel including CD45RO, CCR7, CD25, CD127, CD95 and CD27. Purity was above 95% for every sorted population. PBMCs were isolated right away by Lymphoprep density gradient centrifugation and were stained directly, without culture. To minimize batch effects, samples were stained and sorted in pairs, one healthy donor with one patient per experiment. The clonotype comes from a man aged 18 to 35 in good health. The sequencing input was central memory CD4+ T cells from blood. This chain joins TRBV7-2 to TRBJ2-7, with 7 junctional bases fitting TRBD1. The DNA sequence is given as TGTGCCAGCAGCTTGAACAGGGGCTACGAGCAGTACTTC. It translates as CASSLNRGYEQYF.